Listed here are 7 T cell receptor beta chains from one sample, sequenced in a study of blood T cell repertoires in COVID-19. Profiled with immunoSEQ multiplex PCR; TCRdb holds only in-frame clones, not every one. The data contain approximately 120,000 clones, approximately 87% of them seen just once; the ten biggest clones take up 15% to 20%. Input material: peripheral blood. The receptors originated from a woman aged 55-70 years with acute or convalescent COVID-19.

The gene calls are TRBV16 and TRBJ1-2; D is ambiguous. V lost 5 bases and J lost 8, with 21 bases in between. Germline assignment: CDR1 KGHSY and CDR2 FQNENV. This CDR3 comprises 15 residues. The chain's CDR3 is CASSISRDSFTGYTF. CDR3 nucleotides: TGTGCCAGCAGCATTTCACGAGACTCCTTTACCGGCTACACCTTC.

The DNA for the CDR3 is TGTGCCACCAGTGAACCGGGACAGGGGGATGGCAATGAGCAGTTCTTC. Protein product: CATSEPGQGDGNEQFF. V gene TRBV24-1 combines with J gene TRBJ2-1, with 11 bases that match TRBD1. The CDR3 totals 16 residues. Germline loops: CDR1 KGHDR, CDR2 SFDVKD. V was clipped by 4 bases and J by 6 bases; unmatched bases: 7.

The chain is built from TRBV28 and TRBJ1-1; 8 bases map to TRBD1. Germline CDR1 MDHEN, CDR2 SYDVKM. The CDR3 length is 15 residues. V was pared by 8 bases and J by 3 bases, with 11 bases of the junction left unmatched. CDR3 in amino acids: CASGPSGTGDTEAFF. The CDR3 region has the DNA TGTGCCAGCGGGCCTTCCGGGACAGGTGACACTGAAGCTTTCTTT. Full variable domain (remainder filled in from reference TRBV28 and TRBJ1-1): DVKVTQSSRYLVKRTGEKVFLECVQDMDHENMFWYRQDPGLGLRLIYFSYDVKMKEKGDIPEGYSVSREKKERFSLILESASTNQTSMYLCASGPSGTGDTEAFFGQGTRLTVV.

The CDR3 loop reads CASSPWTEQYF. DNA for the CDR3: TGTGCCAGCAGCCCCTGGACAGAGCAGTACTTC. This sequence joins TRBV7-2 and TRBJ2-7; D possibly corresponds to TRBD1 (5 bases). Germline V CDR1 and CDR2: SGHTA, FQGNSA. The ends were cut back, 5 bases at V and 7 bases at J, with 9 bases in the middle. The CDR3 runs to 11 residues.

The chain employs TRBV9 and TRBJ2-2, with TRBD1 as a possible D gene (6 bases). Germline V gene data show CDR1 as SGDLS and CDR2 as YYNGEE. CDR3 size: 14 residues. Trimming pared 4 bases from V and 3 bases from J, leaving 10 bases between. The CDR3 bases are TGTGCCAGCAGCACCGGGACATACACCGGGGAGCTGTTTTTT. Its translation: CASSTGTYTGELFF.

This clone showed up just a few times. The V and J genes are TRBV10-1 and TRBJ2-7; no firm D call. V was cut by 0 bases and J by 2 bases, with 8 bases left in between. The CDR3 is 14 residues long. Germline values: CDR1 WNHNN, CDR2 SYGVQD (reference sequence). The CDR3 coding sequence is TGCGCCAGCAGTGAGTCGGGCAGCCCCTACGAGCAGTACTTC. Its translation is CASSESGSPYEQYF.

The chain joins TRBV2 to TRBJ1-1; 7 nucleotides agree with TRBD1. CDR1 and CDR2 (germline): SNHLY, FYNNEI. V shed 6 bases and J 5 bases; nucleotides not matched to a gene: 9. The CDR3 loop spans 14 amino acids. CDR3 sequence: CASSLKGARTEAFF. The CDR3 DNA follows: TGTGCCAGCAGCTTAAAGGGGGCGCGTACTGAAGCTTTCTTT.